This TCR beta chain was recorded in a study of regulatory T cells in long-lasting Graves disease. Documented time point: newly diagnosed GD, antithyroid drugs for less than 3 months. Extracted RNA from PBMCs served as the source of the TCR library. The trim removed 3 bases at V and 6 bases at J, leaving 5 bases unmatched. The CDR3 sequence is 15 residues long. Libraries of TCR beta came from iRepertoire HTBI primers plus Arm-PCR of CDR3 regions. In TCRdb, the multiplex PCR reads were re-called with MiXCR into one record per CDR3 protein. The data hold approximately 250,000 distinct CDR3 sequences, with about 18% observed a single time. In its sample, this clonotype was seen many times. Its matching antigen is unknown. General study results and limits: Repertoires from persistent disease leaned toward TRBV28, TRBJ1-2 and TRBJ2-5. Persistent patients shared more public clonotypes (roughly 2,800) than new patients (under 1,000). Possibly, accuracy suffered from the small sample size. Persistent cases of Graves' showed reduced TCR diversity relative to newly diagnosed patients.

The sample was peripheral blood mononuclear cells (PBMCs), taken at new diagnosis, from a patient treated with antithyroid drugs. The TCR was taken from a female donor with Graves disease. V is TRBV12-3 or TRBV12-4 and J is TRBJ1-6; 7 bases are shared with TRBD1. CDR3 region: CASSFGRGANSPLHF. The CDR3 bases are TGTGCCAGCAGTTTCGGCAGGGGGGCTAATTCACCCCTCCACTTT.